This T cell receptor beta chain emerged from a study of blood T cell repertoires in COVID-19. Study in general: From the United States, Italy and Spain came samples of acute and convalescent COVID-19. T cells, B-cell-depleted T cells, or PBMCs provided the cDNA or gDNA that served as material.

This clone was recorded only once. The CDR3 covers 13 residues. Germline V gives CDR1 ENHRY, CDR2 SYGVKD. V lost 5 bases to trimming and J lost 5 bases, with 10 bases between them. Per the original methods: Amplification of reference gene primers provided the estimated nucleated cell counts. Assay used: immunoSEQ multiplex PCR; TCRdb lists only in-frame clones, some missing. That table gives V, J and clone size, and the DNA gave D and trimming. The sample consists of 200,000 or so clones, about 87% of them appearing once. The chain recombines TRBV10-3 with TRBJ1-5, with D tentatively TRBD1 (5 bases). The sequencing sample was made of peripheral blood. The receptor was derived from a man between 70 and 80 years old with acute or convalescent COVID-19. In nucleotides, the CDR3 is TGTGCCATCAGTAGCCTAGGGGATCAGCCCCAGCATTTT. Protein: CAISSLGDQPQHF.